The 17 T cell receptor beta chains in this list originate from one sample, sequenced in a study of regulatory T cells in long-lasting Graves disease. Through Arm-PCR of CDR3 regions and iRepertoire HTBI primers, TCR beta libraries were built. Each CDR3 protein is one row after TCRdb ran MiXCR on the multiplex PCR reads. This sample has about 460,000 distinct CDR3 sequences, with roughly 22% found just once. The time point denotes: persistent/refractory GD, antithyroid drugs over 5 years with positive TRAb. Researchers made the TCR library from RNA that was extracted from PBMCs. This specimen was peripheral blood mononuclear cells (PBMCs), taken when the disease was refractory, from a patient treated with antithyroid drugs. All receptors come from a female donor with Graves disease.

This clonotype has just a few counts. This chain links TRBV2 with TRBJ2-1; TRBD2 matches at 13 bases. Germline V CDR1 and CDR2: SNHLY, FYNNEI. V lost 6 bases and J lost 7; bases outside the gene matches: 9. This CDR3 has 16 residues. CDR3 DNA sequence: TGTGCCAGCAGCCCCCCGGGACTAGCGGGGAGTAATGAGCAGTTCTTC. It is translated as CASSPPGLAGSNEQFF.

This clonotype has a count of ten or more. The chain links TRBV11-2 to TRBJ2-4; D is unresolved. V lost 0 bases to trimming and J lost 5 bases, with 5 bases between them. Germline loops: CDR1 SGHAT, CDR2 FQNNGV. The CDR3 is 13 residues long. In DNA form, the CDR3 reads TGTGCCAGCAGCTTAGATAGGGAAAACATTCAGTACTTC. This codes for CASSLDRENIQYF.

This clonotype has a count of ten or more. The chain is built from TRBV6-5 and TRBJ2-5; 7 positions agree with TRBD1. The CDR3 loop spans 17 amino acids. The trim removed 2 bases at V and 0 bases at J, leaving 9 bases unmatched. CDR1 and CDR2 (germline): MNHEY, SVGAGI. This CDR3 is CASSYGMTGKDQETQYF. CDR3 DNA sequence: TGTGCCAGCAGTTACGGAATGACAGGGAAGGACCAAGAGACCCAGTACTTC.

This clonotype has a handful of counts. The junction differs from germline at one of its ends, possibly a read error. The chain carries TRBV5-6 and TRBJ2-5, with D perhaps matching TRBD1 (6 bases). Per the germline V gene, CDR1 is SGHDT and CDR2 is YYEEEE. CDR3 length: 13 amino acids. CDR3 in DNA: TGTGCCAGCAGCAGGACAGACCAAGAGGCCCAGTACTTC. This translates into CASSRTDQEAQYF.

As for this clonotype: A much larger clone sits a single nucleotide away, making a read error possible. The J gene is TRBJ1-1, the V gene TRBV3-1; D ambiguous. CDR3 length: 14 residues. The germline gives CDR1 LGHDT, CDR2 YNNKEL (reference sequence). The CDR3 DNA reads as TGTGCCAGCAGCCCTTTAGGCACGAACACTGGAGCTTTCTTT. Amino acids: CASSPLGTNTGAFF.

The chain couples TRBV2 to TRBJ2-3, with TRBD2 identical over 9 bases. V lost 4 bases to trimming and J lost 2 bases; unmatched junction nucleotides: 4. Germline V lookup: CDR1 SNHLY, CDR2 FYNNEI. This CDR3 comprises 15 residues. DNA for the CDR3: TGTGCCAGCAGTGTAGCGGGGGCCTACACAGATACGCAGTATTTT. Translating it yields CASSVAGAYTDTQYF.

CDR3 loop: CASSQDTNQETQYF. The CDR3 DNA follows: TGCGCCAGCAGCCAAGACACTAATCAAGAGACCCAGTACTTC. The genes are TRBV4-3 and TRBJ2-5; unclear D gene. Trimming took off 0 bases at V and 2 bases at J, with 7 bases between the two ends. CDR1 is LGHNA, CDR2 YSLEER, per germline. The CDR3 runs 14 residues.

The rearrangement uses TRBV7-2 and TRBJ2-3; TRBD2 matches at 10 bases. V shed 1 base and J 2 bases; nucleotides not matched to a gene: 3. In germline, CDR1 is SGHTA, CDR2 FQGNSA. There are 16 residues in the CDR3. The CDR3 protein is CASSLVSGRSTDTQYF. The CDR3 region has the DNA TGTGCCAGCAGCTTAGTTAGCGGGAGGTCCACAGATACGCAGTATTTT.

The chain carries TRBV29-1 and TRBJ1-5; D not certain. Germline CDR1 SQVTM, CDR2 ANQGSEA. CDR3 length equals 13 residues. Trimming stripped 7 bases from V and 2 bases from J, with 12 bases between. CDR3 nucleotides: TGCAGCGCCAAAGGGCCAGGCAATCAGCCCCAGCATTTT. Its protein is CSAKGPGNQPQHF.

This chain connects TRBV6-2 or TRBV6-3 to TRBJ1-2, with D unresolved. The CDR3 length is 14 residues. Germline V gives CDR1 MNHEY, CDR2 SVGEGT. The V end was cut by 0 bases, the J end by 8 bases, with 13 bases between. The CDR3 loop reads CASSYSRGNEGYTF. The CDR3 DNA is TGTGCCAGCAGTTACTCGAGAGGGAACGAGGGCTACACCTTC.

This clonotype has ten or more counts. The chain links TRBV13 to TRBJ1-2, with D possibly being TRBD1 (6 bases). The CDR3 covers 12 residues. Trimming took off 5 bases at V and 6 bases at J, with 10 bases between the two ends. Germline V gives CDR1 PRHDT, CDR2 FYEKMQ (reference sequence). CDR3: CASSGHRDGYTF. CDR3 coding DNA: TGTGCCAGCAGCGGCCACAGGGATGGCTACACCTTC. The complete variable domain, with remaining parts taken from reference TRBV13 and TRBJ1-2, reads AAGVIQSPRHLIKEKRETATLKCYPIPRHDTVYWYQQGPGQDPQFLISFYEKMQSDKGSIPDRFSAQQFSDYHSELNMSSLELGDSALYFCASSGHRDGYTFGSGTRLTVV.

Written as DNA, the CDR3 is TGCAGTGCTAGGCGGACAGGGGGAAGCAATCAGCCCCAGCATTTT. It specifies CSARRTGGSNQPQHF. The chain links TRBV20-1 to TRBJ1-5, with 10 bases fitting TRBD1. Trimming removed 3 bases from V and 1 base from J; junction bases left unmatched: 3. Germline CDR1 DFQATT, CDR2 SNEGSKA (reference sequence). The length of the CDR3 is 15 residues.

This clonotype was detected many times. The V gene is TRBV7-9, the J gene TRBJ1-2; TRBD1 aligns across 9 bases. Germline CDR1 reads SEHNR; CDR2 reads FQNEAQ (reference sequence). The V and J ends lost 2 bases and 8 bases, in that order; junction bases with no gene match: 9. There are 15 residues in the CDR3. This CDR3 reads CASSLIAQGAEGYTF. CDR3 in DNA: TGTGCCAGCAGCTTAATTGCACAGGGGGCGGAGGGCTACACCTTC. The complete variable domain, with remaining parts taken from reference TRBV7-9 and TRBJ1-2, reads DTGVSQNPRHKITKRGQNVTFRCDPISEHNRLYWYRQTLGQGPEFLTYFQNEAQLEKSRLLSDRFSAERPKGSFSTLEIQRTEQGDSAMYLCASSLIAQGAEGYTFGSGTRLTVV.

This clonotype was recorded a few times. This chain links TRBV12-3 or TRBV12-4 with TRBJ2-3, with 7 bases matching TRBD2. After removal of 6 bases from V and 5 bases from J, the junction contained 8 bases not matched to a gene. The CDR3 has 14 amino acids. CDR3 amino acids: CASRLSGWLDTQYF. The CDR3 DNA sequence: TGTGCCAGCAGACTTAGCGGGTGGTTAGATACGCAGTATTTT.

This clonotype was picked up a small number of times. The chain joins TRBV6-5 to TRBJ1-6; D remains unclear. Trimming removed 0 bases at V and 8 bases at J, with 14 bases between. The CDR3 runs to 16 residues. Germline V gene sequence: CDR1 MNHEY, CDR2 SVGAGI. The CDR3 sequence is CASSYSAQEIYSPLHF. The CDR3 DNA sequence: TGTGCCAGCAGTTACTCCGCCCAGGAGATTTATTCACCCCTCCACTTT.

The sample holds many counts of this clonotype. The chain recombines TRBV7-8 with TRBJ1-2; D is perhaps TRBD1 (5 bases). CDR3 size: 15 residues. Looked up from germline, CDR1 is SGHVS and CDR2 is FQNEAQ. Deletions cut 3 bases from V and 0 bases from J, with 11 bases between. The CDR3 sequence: CASSLQGTANYGYTF. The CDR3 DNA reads TGTGCCAGCAGCTTGCAGGGAACCGCTAACTATGGCTACACCTTC.

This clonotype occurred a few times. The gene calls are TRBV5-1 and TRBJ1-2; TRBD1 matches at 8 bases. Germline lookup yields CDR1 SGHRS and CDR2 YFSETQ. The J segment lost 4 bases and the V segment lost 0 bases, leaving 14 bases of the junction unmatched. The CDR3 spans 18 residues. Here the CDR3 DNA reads TGCGCCAGCAGCTTGGCCGGGGCAGGGGGCGCCCCAACCTATGGCTACACCTTC. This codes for CASSLAGAGGAPTYGYTF. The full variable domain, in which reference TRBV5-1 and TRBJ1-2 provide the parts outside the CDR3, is KAGVTQTPRYLIKTRGQQVTLSCSPISGHRSVSWYQQTPGQGLQFLFEYFSETQRNKGNFPGRFSGRQFSNSRSEMNVSTLELGDSALYLCASSLAGAGGAPTYGYTFGSGTRLTVV.